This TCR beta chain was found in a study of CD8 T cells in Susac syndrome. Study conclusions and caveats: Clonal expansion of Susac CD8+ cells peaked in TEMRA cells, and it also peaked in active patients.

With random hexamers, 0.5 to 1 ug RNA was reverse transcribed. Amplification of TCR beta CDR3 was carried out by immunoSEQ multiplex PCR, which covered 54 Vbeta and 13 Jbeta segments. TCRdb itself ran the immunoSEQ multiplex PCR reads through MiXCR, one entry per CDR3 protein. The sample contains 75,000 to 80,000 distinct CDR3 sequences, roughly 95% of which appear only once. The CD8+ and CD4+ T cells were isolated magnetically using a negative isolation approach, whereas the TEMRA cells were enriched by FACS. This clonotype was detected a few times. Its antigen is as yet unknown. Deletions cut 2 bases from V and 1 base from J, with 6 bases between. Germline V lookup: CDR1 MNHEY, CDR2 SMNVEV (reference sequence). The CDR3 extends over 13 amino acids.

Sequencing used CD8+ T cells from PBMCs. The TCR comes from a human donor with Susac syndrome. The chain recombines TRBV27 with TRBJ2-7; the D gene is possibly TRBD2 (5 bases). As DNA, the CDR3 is TGTGCCAGCAGTTTAAGAGGGTCCTACGAGCAGTACTTC. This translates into CASSLRGSYEQYF.